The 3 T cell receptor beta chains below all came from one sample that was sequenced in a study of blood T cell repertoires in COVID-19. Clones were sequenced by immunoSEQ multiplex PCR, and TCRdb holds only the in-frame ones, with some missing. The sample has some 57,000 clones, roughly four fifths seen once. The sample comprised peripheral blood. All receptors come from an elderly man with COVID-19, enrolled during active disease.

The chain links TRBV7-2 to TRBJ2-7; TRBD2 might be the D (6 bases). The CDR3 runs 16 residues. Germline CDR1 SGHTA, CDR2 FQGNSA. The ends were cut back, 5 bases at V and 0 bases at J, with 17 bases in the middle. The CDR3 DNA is TGTGCCAGCAGCCCCGGAGTGGCGGGGCCCTCCTACGAGCAGTACGTC. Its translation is CASSPGVAGPSYEQYV.

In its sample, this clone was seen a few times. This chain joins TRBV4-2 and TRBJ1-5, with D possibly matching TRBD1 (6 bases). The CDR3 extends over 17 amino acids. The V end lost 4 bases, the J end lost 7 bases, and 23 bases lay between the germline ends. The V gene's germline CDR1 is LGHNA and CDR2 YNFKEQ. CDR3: CASSPNWGSGEGQPQHF. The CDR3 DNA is TGTGCCAGCAGCCCCAATTGGGGGTCAGGGGAAGGCCAGCCCCAGCATTTT.

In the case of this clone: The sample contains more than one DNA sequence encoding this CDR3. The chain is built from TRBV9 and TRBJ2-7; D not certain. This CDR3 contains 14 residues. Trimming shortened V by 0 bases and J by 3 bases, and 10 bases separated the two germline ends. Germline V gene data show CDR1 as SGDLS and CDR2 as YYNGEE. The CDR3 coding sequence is TGTGCCAGCAGCGTAGAGCCTTTTGACTACGAGCAGTACTTC. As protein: CASSVEPFDYEQYF.